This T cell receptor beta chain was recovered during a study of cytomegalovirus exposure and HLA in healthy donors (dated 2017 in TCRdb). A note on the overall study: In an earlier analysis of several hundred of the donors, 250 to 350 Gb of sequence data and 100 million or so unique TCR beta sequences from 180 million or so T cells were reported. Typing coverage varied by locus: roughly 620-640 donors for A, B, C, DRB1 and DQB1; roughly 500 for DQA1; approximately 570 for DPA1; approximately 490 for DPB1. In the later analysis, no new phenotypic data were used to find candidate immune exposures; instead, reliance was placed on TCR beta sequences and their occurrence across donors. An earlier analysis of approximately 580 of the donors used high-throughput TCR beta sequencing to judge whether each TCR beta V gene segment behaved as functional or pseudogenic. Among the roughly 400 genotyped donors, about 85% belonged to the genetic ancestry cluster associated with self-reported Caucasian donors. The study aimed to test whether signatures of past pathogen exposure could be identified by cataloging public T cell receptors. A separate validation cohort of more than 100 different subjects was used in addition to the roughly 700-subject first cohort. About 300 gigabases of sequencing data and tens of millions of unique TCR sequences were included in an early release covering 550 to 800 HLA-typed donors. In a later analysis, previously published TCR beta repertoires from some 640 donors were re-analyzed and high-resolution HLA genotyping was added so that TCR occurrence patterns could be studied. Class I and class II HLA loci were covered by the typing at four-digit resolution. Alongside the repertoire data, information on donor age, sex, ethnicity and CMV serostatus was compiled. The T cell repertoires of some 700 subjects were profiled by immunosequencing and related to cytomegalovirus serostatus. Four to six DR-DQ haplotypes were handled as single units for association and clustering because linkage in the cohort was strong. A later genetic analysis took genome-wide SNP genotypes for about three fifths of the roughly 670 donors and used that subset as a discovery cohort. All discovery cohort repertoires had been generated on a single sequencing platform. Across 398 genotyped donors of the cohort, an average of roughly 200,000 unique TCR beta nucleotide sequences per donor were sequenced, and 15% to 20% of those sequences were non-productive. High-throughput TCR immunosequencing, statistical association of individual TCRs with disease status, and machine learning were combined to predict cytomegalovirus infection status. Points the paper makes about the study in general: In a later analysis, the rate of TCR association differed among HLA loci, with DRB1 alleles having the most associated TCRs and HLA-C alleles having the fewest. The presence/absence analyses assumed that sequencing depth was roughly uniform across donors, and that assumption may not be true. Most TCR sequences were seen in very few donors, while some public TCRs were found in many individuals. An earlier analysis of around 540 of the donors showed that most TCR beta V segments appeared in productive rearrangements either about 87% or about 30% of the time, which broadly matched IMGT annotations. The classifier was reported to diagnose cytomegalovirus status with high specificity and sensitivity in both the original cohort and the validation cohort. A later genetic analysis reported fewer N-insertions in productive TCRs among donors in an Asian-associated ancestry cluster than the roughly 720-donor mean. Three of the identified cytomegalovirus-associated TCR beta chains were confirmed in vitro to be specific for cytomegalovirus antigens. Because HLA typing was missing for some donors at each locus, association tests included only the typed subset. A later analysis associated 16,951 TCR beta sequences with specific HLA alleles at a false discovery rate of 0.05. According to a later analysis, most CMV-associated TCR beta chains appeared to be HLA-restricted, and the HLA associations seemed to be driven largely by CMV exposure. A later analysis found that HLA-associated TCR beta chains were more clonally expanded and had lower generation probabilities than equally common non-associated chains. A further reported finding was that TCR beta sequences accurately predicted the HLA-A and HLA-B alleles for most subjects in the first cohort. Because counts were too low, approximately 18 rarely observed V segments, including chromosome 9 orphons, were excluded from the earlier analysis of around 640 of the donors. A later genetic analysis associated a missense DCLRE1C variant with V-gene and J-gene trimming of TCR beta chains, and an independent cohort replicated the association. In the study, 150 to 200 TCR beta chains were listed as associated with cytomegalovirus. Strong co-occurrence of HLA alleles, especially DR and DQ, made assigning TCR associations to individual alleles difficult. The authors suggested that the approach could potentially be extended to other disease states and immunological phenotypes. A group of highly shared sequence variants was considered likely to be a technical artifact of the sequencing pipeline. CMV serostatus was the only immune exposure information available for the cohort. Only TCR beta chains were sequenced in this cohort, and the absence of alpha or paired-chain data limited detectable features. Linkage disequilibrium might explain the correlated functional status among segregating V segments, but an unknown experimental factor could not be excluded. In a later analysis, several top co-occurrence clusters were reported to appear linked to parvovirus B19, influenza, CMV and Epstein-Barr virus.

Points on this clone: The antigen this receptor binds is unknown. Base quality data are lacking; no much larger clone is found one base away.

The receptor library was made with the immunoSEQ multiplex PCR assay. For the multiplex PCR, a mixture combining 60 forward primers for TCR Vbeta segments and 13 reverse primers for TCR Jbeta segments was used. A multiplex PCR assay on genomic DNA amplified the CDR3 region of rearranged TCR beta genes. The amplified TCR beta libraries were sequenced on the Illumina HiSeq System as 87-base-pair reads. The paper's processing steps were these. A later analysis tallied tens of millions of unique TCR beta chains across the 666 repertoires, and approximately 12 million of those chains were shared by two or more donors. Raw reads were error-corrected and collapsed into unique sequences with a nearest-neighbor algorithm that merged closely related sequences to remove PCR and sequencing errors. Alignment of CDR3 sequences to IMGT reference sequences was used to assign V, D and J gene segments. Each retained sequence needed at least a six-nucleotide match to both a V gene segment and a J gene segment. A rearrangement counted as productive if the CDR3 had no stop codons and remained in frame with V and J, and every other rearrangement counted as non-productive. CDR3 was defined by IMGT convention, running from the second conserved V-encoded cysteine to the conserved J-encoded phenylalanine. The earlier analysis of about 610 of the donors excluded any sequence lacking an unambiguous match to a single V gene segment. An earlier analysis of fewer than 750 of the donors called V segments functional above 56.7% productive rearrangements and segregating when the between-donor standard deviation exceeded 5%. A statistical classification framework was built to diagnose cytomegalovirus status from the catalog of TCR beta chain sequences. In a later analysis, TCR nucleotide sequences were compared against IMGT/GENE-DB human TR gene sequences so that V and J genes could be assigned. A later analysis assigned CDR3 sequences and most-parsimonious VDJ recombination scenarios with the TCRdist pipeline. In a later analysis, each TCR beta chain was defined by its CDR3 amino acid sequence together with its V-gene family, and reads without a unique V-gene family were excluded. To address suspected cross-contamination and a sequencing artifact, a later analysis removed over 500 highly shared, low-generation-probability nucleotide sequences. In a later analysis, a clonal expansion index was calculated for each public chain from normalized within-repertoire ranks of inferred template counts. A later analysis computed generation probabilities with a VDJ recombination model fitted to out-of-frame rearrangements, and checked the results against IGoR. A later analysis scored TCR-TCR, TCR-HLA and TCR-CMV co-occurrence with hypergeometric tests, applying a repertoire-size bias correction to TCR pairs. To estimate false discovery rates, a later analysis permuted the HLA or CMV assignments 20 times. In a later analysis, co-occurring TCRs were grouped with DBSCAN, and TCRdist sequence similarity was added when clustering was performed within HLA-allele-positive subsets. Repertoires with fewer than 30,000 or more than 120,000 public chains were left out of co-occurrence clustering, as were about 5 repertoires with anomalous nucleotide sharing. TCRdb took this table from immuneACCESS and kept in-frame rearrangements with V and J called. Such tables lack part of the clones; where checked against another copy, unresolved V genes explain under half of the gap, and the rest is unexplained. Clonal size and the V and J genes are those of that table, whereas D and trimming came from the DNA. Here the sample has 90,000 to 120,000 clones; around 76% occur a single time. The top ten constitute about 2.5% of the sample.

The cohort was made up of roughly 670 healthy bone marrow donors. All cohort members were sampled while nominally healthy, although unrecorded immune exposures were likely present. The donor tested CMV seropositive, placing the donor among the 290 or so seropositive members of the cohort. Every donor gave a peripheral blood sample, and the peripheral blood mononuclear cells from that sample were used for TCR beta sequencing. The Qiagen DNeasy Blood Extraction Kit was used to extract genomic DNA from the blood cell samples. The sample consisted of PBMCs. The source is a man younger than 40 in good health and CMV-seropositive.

The nucleotide sequence reads as follows: TGTGCCAGCAGCTTAGTTGGGACTAGCGGGGGATCTGTCACCGGGGAGCTGTTTTTT. Its amino acids are CASSLVGTSGGSVTGELFF. Recombination joined TRBV7-9 with TRBJ2-2, with TRBD2 identical over 14 junction bases. CDR1 and CDR2, per the germline V gene (reference sequence), are SEHNR and FQNEAQ. V and J are trimmed by 1 base and 4 bases, and the gene matches miss 8 bases of the junction. The CDR3 starts with the cysteine, ends with the phenylalanine, and has 19 residues. The DNA shown is the 57-base CDR3, in frame from base 1.